This entry features one T cell receptor (beta chain) sequence. Measured with immunoSEQ multiplex PCR; TCRdb has only the in-frame clones, and not every one. Of tens of thousands of clones in the sample, roughly 29% were seen once. This entry is derived from a study of neoadjuvant anti-PD-1 for oral cavity cancer. Trimming took 4 bases from V and 4 from J, leaving 13 bases between them. Germline V gives CDR1 LNHDA, CDR2 SQIVND (reference sequence). The CDR3 is 14 amino acids. Time point here: after neoadjuvant nivolumab, at surgical resection. These oral cavity squamous cell carcinomas were HPV-negative and locally advanced.

V is TRBV19 and J is TRBJ2-5, with D maybe TRBD2 (6 bases). This clonotype originated in a person between 40 and 85 years old with oral cavity squamous cell carcinoma. The sample was tumor tissue, taken after nivolumab (anti-PD-1) treatment. The CDR3, as DNA: TGTGCCAGTAGTAGGGGGGTGACGGCAGAGACCCAGTACTTC. Translation gives CASSRGVTAETQYF.